Listed below are T cell receptor beta chains from one sample, sequenced in a study of CD4 T cells in relation to SARS-CoV-2 and coronaviruses. This table comes from immunoSEQ multiplex PCR, and its TCRdb copy is limited to in-frame clones, with some not included. The sample holds roughly 28,000 clones, about two thirds seen once. Their cognate antigens are unknown. Specimen: CD4+ T cells from PBMCs, cultured in vitro. These receptors were taken from a human donor in good health. The CDR3 runs from the conserved cysteine through the conserved F or W. A D gene is named only where the DNA matches it firmly. Expanded clones get a size class; other rows say once, few or many, or leave the size out.

d_call	clone_size	v_call	j_call	cdr3_nt	cdr3_aa
.	.	TRBV5-8	TRBJ2-5	TGTGCCAGCAGCTTAAGTCTTCAGCAAGAGACCCAGTACTTC	CASSLSLQQETQYF
.	.	TRBV13	TRBJ1-1	TGTGCCAGCAGCTGGTCCCTCGGAAGCTCAAAAAAGGACACTGAAGCTTTCTTT	CASSWSLGSSKKDTEAFF
.	.	TRBV3-1/TRBV3-2	TRBJ1-2	TGTGCCAGCAGCCCGGTGGTGGGGGGCTGGGGCTACACCTTC	CASSPVVGGWGYTF
.	.	TRBV7-8	TRBJ2-1	TGTGCCAGCAGCCCGAGAACAGCTAGCTCCTACAATGAGCAGTTCTTC	CASSPRTASSYNEQFF
.	once	TRBV5-1	TRBJ2-7	TGCGCCAGCAGCTTCGGCCGGACCAACGCGGCGCAGTACTTC	CASSFGRTNAAQYF
TRBD1	.	TRBV7-2	TRBJ2-7	TGTGCCAGCAGGCAAGCCCCCGGGACAGGGGCCGAGCAGTACTTC	CASRQAPGTGAEQYF
.	.	TRBV25-1	TRBJ2-2	TGTGCCAGCAGTGAAAGGACCAACACCGGGGAGCTGTTTTTT	CASSERTNTGELFF
TRBD1	once	TRBV7-2	TRBJ2-2	TGTGCCAGCAGCACGGGACAGTTCGCGAACACCGGGGAGCTGTTTTTT	CASSTGQFANTGELFF
.	.	TRBV11-2	TRBJ2-1	TGTGCCAGCAGCTACCTGAGGGGTTACAATGAGCAGTTCTTC	CASSYLRGYNEQFF
.	.	TRBV3-1/TRBV3-2	TRBJ2-5	TGTGCCAGCAGCCAAGATGGGGAGACCCAGTACTTC	CASSQDGETQYF
.	.	TRBV5-1	TRBJ2-2	TGCGCCAGCAGCTTCTCGGGGCCTCAAGCTCGGGGCACCGGGGAGCTGTTTTTT	CASSFSGPQARGTGELFF
TRBD1	few	TRBV19	TRBJ1-4	TGTGCCAGCGGGGACAGTGCGAATGAAAAACTGTTTTTT	CASGDSANEKLFF
.	.	TRBV21-1	TRBJ2-7	TGTGCCAGCAGCGCCCACCCAGCGGGAGCTCGTTACGAGCAGTACTTC	CASSAHPAGARYEQYF
.	few	TRBV18	TRBJ2-7	TGTGCCAGCTCACCACTAAGGGGGGACGAGCAGTACTTC	CASSPLRGDEQYF
.	few	TRBV7-9	TRBJ1-6	TGTGCCAGCAGCTGGGCGCGGGAAAAGGGGTCACCCCTCCACTTT	CASSWAREKGSPLHF
TRBD1	.	TRBV6-1	TRBJ1-4	TGTGCCAGCAGTGACAGGGGGGGGGAAAAACTGTTTTTT	CASSDRGGEKLFF
TRBD1	.	TRBV7-2	TRBJ2-3	TGTGCCAGCAGGCTACCTACAGGGGTCACAGATACGCAGTATTTT	CASRLPTGVTDTQYF
.	.	TRBV7-9	TRBJ2-1	TGTGCCAGCAACATCGGGATCGCCTACAATGAGCAGTTCTTC	CASNIGIAYNEQFF
.	once	TRBV2	TRBJ1-2	TGTGCCAGCAGCGGAAGCGGGACCCTAATTAACTATGGCTACACCTTC	CASSGSGTLINYGYTF
.	few	TRBV6-5	TRBJ1-3	TGTGCCAGCAAGGCCAGACGCTCTGGAAACACCATATATTTT	CASKARRSGNTIYF
.	.	TRBV7-9	TRBJ1-4	TGTGCCAGCAGCTTAGGCTTGGGGAATGAAAAACTGTTTTTT	CASSLGLGNEKLFF
.	.	TRBV5-1	TRBJ1-2	TGCGCCAGCAGCTCCTGGGAGTCCAACTATGGCTACACCTTC	CASSSWESNYGYTF
.	.	TRBV3-1/TRBV3-2	TRBJ2-3	TGTGCCAGCAGCCAAGTGGGGCAGGGCACAGATACGCAGTATTTT	CASSQVGQGTDTQYF
.	.	TRBV30	TRBJ1-1	TGTGCCTGGAGTGTAAATACACCCAGGGGAGCTTTCTTT	CAWSVNTPRGAFF
.	.	TRBV6-6	TRBJ1-4	TGTGCCAGCACCTACTCCGGGCAGGGGAATGAAAAACTGTTTTTT	CASTYSGQGNEKLFF
.	few	TRBV29-1	TRBJ1-1	TGCAGCGTTGCTGAGGGGCTGGGCACTGAAGCTTTCTTT	CSVAEGLGTEAFF
TRBD1	few	TRBV12-3/TRBV12-4	TRBJ1-1	TGTGCCAGCCGACTCAGGGGGCATACTGAAGCTTTCTTT	CASRLRGHTEAFF
TRBD2	.	TRBV10-3	TRBJ2-7	TGTGCCATCAGTGAGTCGCTAGCGGAAACCTACGAGCAGTACTTC	CAISESLAETYEQYF
TRBD1	.	TRBV12-3/TRBV12-4	TRBJ2-1	TGTGCCAGCAGTTCGGACAGGGTCGATGAGCAGTTCTTC	CASSSDRVDEQFF
.	.	TRBV2	TRBJ2-2	TGTGCCAGCAGTGAACAGAACACCGGGGAGCTGTTTTTT	CASSEQNTGELFF
TRBD1	.	TRBV27	TRBJ2-7	TGTGCCAGCAGACCGGGACAGGGCTTTTTCTACGAGCAGTACTTC	CASRPGQGFFYEQYF